This TCR beta chain is drawn from a study of early T cells in non-severe SARS-CoV-2 infection. Study overall: Whole-blood bulk RNA, unsorted, was sequenced, and chains were unpaired. Findings of the study overall: VDJdb matches were skewed toward anti-spike CD8 T cell responses.

This clonotype was picked up a small number of times. Its matching antigen is unknown. The germline gives CDR1 MNHNS, CDR2 SASEGT. V was pared by 7 bases and J by 2 bases, with 21 bases between. This CDR3 contains 16 residues. Individual cDNA molecules were tagged with unique molecular identifiers. TCRdb re-derived calls from the 5' RACE reads in MiXCR, one entry per CDR3 protein. Of about 77,000 distinct CDR3 sequences listed, 9.5% to 15% were seen once; the top ten hold 15% to 18%. Here the sequenced sample was whole blood, taken at baseline. The clonotype originates from an adult who was a healthcare worker with PCR-confirmed SARS-CoV-2 infection or an uninfected control (not recorded which). The donor label of this sample is uncertain. The chain has TRBV6-1 and TRBJ2-7; the D gene could be TRBD1 or TRBD2 (5 bases each). CDR3 residues: CASKSPGASNAYEQYF. CDR3 sequence (DNA): TGTGCCAGCAAATCGCCCGGGGCGAGTAACGCCTACGAGCAGTACTTC.